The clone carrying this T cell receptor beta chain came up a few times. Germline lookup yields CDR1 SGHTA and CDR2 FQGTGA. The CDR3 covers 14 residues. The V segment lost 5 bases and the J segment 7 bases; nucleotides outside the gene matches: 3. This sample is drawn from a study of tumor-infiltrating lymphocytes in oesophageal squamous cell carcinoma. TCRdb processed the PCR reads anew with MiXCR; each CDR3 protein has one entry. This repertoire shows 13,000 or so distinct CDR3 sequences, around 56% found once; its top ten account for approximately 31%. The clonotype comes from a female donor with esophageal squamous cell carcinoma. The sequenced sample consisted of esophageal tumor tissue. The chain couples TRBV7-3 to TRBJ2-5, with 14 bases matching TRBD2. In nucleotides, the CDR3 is TGTGCCAGCAGCCGACTAGCGGGAGGGGGGACCCAGTACTTC. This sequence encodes CASSRLAGGGTQYF.